The sequence of this T cell receptor beta chain was determined in a study of cytomegalovirus exposure and HLA in healthy donors. Study-level points and caveats: TCR clusters originating in the first cohort tended to co-occur in the 100 to 150 validation repertoires, according to a later analysis.

Remarks on this clone: Its antigen is not identified.

Sequenced by immunoSEQ multiplex PCR; TCRdb stores in-frame clones only, minus some. The sample shows some 150,000 clones, about nine tenths of them seen only once. This CDR3 has 18 amino acids. Germline loops: CDR1 SGDLS, CDR2 YYNGEE. V lost 4 bases, J lost 7 bases, and 13 bases stayed unmatched. The receptor was isolated from a man in his late teens or twenties in good health and CMV-seronegative. Sequenced material: PBMCs. V and J are TRBV9 and TRBJ2-1, with TRBD2 matching over 14 bases. The DNA for the CDR3 is TGTGCCAGCAGCCTCGTAGAGGGACTAGCGGGAGTACGGAATGAGCAGTTCTTC. Translation gives CASSLVEGLAGVRNEQFF. The whole variable domain, remainder taken from reference TRBV9 and TRBJ2-1, is DSGVTQTPKHLITATGQRVTLRCSPRSGDLSVYWYQQSLDQGLQFLIQYYNGEERAKGNILERFSAQQFPDLHSELNLSSLELGDSALYFCASSLVEGLAGVRNEQFFGPGTRLTVL.